This T cell receptor beta chain was identified during a study of Graves' ophthalmopathy and Graves' hyperthyroidism. Study-level points and caveats: An approximately 83% specificity and approximately 88% sensitivity were achieved by a 13-signature model that separated ophthalmopathy from stable hyperthyroidism.

V was pared by 3 bases and J by 7 bases, with 15 bases between. CDR1 DFQATT and CDR2 SNEGSKA come from the germline V gene (reference sequence). This CDR3 region has 13 residues. Amplified material comprised TCR beta CDR3 regions derived from RNA transcripts. Second-round multiplex PCR came after a first-round RT-PCR that employed HTBI primers. One entry per CDR3 protein results from TCRdb running MiXCR on the multiplex PCR reads. In the table there are about 380,000 distinct CDR3 sequences, 15% to 19% of which are singletons. With regard to this clonotype: The antigen remains unidentified.

The chain joins TRBV20-1 to TRBJ2-5, with D perhaps matching TRBD2 (5 bases). The specimen sequenced was peripheral blood. The receptor was isolated from a woman between 18 and 30 years old with stable Graves' hyperthyroidism. The CDR3 nucleotides are TGCAGTGCTAGGTCTGGATCTCGGGGGACCCAGTACTTC. It encodes CSARSGSRGTQYF.